This T cell receptor beta chain was identified during a study of OX40 agonist ivuxolimab in advanced cancers. From germline, CDR1 is SQVTM and CDR2 ANQGSEA. The CDR3 has 12 amino acids. Trimming pared 6 bases from V and 1 base from J, leaving 9 bases between. This table comes from immunoSEQ multiplex PCR, and its TCRdb copy is limited to in-frame clones, with some not included. The sample yields tens of thousands of clones, around nine tenths seen once. Exclusion applied to patients with autoimmune disease history or systemic immunosuppression. This material consisted of CD4+ or CD8+ T cells sorted from blood, taken in a trial of the OX40 agonist ivuxolimab. The TCR comes from an adult with an advanced solid tumor such as melanoma, head and neck, liver or kidney cancer. The chain recombines TRBV29-1 with TRBJ1-2; D ambiguous. The DNA for the CDR3 is TGCAGCGTCCACAGTCTTAACTATGGCTACACCTTC. Translated: CSVHSLNYGYTF.